This T cell receptor beta chain was retrieved from a study of blood T cell repertoires in COVID-19. Study information: Researchers got acute and convalescent COVID-19 samples from the United States, Italy and Spain. Sample material is recorded as cDNA or gDNA derived from T cells, B-cell-depleted T cells, or PBMCs.

The sample holds a few counts of this clone. Original handling: Reference gene primer amplification gave nucleated cell count estimates. This table comes from immunoSEQ multiplex PCR, and its TCRdb copy is limited to in-frame clones, with some not included. The D gene and trimming were derived from the DNA, and the V and J assignments and clone size from that table. Among 130,000 or so clones listed, 80% to 85% were seen once. Germline CDR1 and CDR2: SEHNR and FQNEAQ (reference sequence). The CDR3 contains 15 residues. The V end was cut by 2 bases, the J end by 3 bases, with 13 bases between. Recovered status in Cohort 3 required two negative PCRs, clearance, or symptom resolution.

V usage is TRBV7-9 and J usage is TRBJ1-1; possibly TRBD1 for D (5 bases). The sample comprised PBMCs or T cells enriched from blood (not recorded which). This TCR came from a man in his thirties or forties who had recovered from COVID-19. The CDR3 sequence: CASSLWQGADTEAFF. Written as DNA, the CDR3 is TGTGCCAGCAGCTTATGGCAGGGCGCGGACACTGAAGCTTTCTTT.